This TCR beta chain was sequenced for a study of beta chain features in type 1 diabetes. All of the sorted populations showed purity greater than 98%. Expressed TCRB transcripts were sequenced because the isolated RNA had all been reverse transcribed beforehand. Profiling relied on immunoSEQ multiplex PCR, and the TCRdb table lists in-frame clones only, not all of them. The repertoire includes some 150,000 clones, about 12% of them detected once, and approximately 1.3% sits in the top ten. This clone occurred a few times. Its target is not known. At the DNA level, this CDR3 is encoded by other sequences in the same sample as well. Overall study results and limits: Shortening that was moderate but significant affected the TCRB CDR3s of Type 1 diabetes patients in all four CD4+ subsets. Insertions were fewer and deletions more numerous at VDJ junctions in type 1 diabetes patients.

The origin of this receptor is a man aged 18-30 years with type 1 diabetes. The sequenced sample was central memory CD4+ T cells from blood.

CDR3 DNA: TGTGCCAGCAGCCAAGGACAGGGAGTAAACTATGGCTACACCTTC. This translates into CASSQGQGVNYGYTF. The genes are TRBV14 and TRBJ1-2, with TRBD1 identical over 7 bases. Germline values: CDR1 SGHDN, CDR2 FVKESK. V lost 1 base, J lost 2 bases, and 4 bases stayed unmatched. The CDR3 consists of 15 residues.